The TCR beta chain under discussion was sequenced for a study of blood T cells in healthy people across ages (dated by TCRdb to the mid-2010s). Background on the whole study: In model experiments, template switching captured about one uniquely barcoded TCR beta cDNA molecule for every two T cells. Age-related changes in TCR beta repertoire diversity were measured in the study by deep sequencing normalized with unique cDNA molecular identifiers. Four age groups were formed from the donors: young (average approximately 15 years), middle-aged (approximately 39), aged (under 70) and long-lived (more than 75). To avoid experimental bias, donors of different ages were randomly spread across the sequencing lanes. Two additional independent replicas of 1 million unique cDNA reads from the same blood draw were analyzed for two donors (one aged 18 to 29 and one aged 80 or older).

What the work shows at the level of the full study, not this receptor alone: Compared with the aged group, the long-lived group had more naive CD4+ T cells, fewer expanded clones and increased TCR diversity, a pattern suggesting age selection. Because donor CMV infection status was unknown, age-related changes in expanded clonotypes were potentially confounded. Because profiling used bulk unsorted PBMCs, naive and antigen-experienced compartments could not be compared conclusively. Observed TCR beta diversity per million T cells fell roughly linearly with age, and a significant reduction was already apparent by age around 40. Estimates of total diversity based on one million sequenced T cells were regarded as lower bounds and as underestimates. Observed TCR beta diversity correlated strongly with the percentage of naive T cells measured by flow cytometry.

Libraries were prepared through 5' RACE. Instrument used: Illumina HiSeq 2500. A second about 6 to 11 cycle PCR used a sample-barcoded 5' primer and a J-beta primer mix. A template-switch 5' adaptor carrying 12 random nucleotides introduced a unique molecular identifier onto each TCR beta cDNA molecule. Each sample yielded at least 3 million CDR3-containing paired-end reads. First-strand cDNA was synthesized from all RNA with the Mint cDNA synthesis kit, primed by a TRBC-specific oligonucleotide. After uracil-DNA glycosylase treatment, a first 18-cycle PCR used universal primers M1SS and BC2_uni_R on all cDNA. The authors processed their data as follows. Each sample was normalized by randomly selecting 1 million high-quality reads, each carrying a distinct molecular identifier. Instead of being binned into consensus sequences, reads that shared molecular identifiers were thrown out. MiTCR, run with a Q25 quality threshold and the strictest error-elimination algorithm, handled CDR3 identification, clonotype clustering and error correction. A nonparametric unseen species model using Euler transformation provided a lower-bound estimate of total TCR beta diversity. TCRdb reran the public reads through fastp at Q25 and MiXCR, keeping productive beta chains. Each entry is one CDR3 protein sequence, shown with its most common DNA and genes. TCRdb, rather than the study authors, made the V and J calls. The sample table holds around 600,000 distinct CDR3 sequences, of which more than 45% were seen once. 20% to 25% of the sample comes from the top ten.

Germline trimming amounts to 2 bases on V and 7 bases on J, with 11 as the count of junction bases outside the gene matches. The germline V gene yields MGHRA for CDR1 and YSYEKL for CDR2. CDR3 length: 16 amino acids, cysteine to phenylalanine. The entry retains the CDR3 DNA only, 48 bases that are in frame from base 1. Of note for this clonotype: Its binding antigen is unknown. No per-base quality is available; no much larger clone lies one base away.

Donors were about 36 systemically healthy Caucasian individuals from Russia aged roughly 6 to 90 years. Each donor gave around 9.5 milliliters of peripheral blood, collected into EDTA-treated Vacutainer tubes. Ficoll-Paque density-gradient centrifugation was used to isolate PBMCs, with at least 7 million per sample. Trizol reagent was used to extract total RNA from PBMCs, with at least 6 micrograms per sample. The percentages of naive CD45RAhigh/CD27high T cells were determined by flow cytometry on a PBMC aliquot from every donor. Sequencing was performed on blood. The sequence is built from TRBV4-1 and TRBJ2-7, with 10 middle bases fitting TRBD1. This clonotype originated in a man aged 80 or over in good health. The CDR3 protein is CASSQHSGTGVGEQYF. The sequenced DNA: TGCGCCAGCAGCCAACATTCCGGGACAGGGGTGGGTGAGCAGTACTTC.